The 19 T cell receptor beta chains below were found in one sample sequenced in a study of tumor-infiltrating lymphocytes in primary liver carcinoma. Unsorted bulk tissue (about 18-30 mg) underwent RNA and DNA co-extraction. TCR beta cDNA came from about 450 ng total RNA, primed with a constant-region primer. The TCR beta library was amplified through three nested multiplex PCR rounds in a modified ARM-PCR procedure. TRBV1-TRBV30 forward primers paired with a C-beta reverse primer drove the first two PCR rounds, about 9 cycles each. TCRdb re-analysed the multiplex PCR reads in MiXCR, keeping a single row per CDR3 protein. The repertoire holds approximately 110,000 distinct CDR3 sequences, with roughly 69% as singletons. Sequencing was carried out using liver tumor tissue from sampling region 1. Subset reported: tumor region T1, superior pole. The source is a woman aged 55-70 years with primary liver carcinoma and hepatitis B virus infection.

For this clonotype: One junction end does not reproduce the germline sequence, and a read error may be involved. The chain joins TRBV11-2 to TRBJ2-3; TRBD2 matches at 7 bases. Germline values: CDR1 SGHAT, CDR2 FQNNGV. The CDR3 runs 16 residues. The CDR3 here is CAGSLDGAGVTDMQYF. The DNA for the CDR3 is TGTGCCGGCAGCTTAGATGGGGCGGGAGTCACAGATATGCAGTATTTT.

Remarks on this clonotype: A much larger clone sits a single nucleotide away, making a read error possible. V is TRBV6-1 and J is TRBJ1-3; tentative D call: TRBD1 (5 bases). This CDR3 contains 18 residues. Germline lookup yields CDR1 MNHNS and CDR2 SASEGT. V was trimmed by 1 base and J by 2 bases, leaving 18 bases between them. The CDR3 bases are TGTGCCAGCAGTGAAGAGGTTGGGGACTGCTATACTGGAAACACCATATATTTT. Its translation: CASSEEVGDCYTGNTIYF.

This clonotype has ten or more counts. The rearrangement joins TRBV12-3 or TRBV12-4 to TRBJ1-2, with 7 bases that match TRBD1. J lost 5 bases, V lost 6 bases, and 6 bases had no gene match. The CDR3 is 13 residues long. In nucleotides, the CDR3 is TGTGCCAGCAGCCGTGGACAGGTGTATGGCTACACCTTC. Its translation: CASSRGQVYGYTF.

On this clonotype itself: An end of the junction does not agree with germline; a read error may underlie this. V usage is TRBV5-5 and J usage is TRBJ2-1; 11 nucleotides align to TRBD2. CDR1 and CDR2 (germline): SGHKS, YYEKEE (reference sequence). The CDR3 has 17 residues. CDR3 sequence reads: CASSYGLTSGSDNEQFF. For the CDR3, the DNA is TGTGCCAGCAGCTACGGACTAACTAGCGGGAGTGACAATGAGCAATTCTTC.

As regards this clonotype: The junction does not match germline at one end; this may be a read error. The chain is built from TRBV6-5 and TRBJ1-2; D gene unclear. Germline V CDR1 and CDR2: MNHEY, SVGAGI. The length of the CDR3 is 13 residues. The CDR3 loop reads CTSSYGTYDGYTF. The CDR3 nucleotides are TGTACCAGCAGTTATGGAACGTACGATGGCTACACCTTC.

Written as DNA, the CDR3 is TGTGCCAGCAGTTTAGGAGGGACAGGGCGAGGGCAGCCCCAGCATTTT. It yields the protein CASSLGGTGRGQPQHF. The chain carries TRBV28 and TRBJ1-5; 9 nucleotides match TRBD1. This CDR3 has 16 residues. The germline V gene has CDR1 MDHEN and CDR2 SYDVKM. The ends lost 2 bases at V and 7 bases at J; junction bases unmatched: 9.

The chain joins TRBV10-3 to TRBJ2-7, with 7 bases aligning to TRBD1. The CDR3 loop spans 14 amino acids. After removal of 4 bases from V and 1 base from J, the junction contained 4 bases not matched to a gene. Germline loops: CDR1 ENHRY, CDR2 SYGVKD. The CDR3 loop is CAISVGDSSYEQYF. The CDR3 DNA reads TGTGCCATCAGTGTGGGGGACAGTTCCTACGAGCAGTACTTC.

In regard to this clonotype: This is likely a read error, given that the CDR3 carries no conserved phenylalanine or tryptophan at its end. CDR3 sequence (DNA): TGTACCAGCAGCCCTTGGACACCGGGAAGTGGCTACACCTTA. Translation gives CTSSPWTPGSGYTL. This chain uses TRBV11-2 with TRBJ1-2; TRBD1 might be the D (5 bases). Germline V gene sequence: CDR1 SGHAT, CDR2 FQNNGV. This CDR3 region has 14 residues.

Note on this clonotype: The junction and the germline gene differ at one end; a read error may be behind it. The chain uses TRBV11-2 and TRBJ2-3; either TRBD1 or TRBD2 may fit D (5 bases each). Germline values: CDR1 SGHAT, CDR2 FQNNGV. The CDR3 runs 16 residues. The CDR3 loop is CVSSLYGGSGTDTQYF. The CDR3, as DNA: TGTGTCAGCAGCTTGTATGGGGGTTCGGGGACAGATACGCAGTATTTT.

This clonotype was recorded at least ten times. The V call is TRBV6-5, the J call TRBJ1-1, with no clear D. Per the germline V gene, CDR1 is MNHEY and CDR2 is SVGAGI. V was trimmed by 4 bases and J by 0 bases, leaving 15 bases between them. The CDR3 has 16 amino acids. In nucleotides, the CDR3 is TGTGCCAGCAGTTCGGCAGGAACCCTCATGAACACTGAAGCTTTCTTT. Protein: CASSSAGTLMNTEAFF.

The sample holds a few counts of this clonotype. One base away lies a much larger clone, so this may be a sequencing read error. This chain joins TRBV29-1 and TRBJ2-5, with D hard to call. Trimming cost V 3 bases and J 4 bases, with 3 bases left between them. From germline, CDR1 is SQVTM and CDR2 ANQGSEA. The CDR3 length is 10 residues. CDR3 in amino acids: CSVEPETQYF. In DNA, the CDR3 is TGCAGCGTTGAGCCAGAGACCCAGTACTTC.

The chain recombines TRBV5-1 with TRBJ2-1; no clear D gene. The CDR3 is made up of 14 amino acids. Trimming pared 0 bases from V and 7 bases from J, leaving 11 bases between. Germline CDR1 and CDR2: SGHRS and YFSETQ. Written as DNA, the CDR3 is TGCGCCAGCAGCTTGGGACTCACTGAAAATGAGCAGTTCTTC. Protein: CASSLGLTENEQFF.

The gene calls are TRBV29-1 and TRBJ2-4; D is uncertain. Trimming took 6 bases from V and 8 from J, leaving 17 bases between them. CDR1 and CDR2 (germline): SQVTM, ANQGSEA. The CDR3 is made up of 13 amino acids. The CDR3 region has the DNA TGCAGCGTCCTGCTCGCCAATCGGGACATTCAGTACTTC. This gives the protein CSVLLANRDIQYF.

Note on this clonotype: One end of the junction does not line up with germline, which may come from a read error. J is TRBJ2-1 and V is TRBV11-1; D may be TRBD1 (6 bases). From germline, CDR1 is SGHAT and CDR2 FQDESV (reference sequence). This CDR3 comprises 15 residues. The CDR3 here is CASSLSVQGFDEQSF. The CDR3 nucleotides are TGTGCCAGCAGCTTATCGGTACAGGGATTCGATGAGCAGTCCTTC.

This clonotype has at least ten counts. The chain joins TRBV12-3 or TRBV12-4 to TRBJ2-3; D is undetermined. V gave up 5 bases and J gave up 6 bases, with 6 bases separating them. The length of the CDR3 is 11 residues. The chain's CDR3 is CASSPRDTQYF. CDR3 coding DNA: TGTGCCAGCAGTCCGAGGGATACGCAGTATTTT.

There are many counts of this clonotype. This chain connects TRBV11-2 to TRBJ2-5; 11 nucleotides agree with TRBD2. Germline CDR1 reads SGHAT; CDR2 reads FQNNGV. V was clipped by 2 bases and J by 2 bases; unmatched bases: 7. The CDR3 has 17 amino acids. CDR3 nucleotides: TGTGCCAGCAGCTTATCCCCGGGACTAGCGGCACAAGAGACCCAGTACTTC. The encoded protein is CASSLSPGLAAQETQYF.

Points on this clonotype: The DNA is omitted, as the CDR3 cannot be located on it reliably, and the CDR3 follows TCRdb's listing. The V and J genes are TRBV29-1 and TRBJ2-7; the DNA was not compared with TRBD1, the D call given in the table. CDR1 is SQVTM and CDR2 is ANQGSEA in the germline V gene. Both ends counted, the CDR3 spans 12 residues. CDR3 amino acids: CSVAPGSYEQCF.

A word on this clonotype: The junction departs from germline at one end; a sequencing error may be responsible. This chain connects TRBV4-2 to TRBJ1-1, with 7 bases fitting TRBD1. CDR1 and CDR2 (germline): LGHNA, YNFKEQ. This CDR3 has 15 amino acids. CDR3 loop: CGSSQQQGTLTEAFF. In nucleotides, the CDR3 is TGTGGCAGCAGCCAGCAACAGGGGACGTTGACTGAAGCTTTCTTT.

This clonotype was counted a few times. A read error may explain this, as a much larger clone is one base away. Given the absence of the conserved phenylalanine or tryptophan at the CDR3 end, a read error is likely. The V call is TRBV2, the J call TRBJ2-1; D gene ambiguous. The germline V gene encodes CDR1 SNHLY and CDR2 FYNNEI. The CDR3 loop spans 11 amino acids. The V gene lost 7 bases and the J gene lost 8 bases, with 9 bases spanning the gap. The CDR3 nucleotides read TGTGCCAGCACCCGGAGAGATGAGCAGTTCTTA. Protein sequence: CASTRRDEQFL.